These T cell receptor beta chains were read from a single sample in a study of T cell repertoires in cytomegalovirus infection. Each CDR3 protein is one row after TCRdb ran MiXCR on the reads. The table includes around 300,000 distinct CDR3 sequences, about 26% detected once. The sequencing sample was made of PBMCs. These receptors came from a human donor in good health (CMV status not recorded). Some clones in this sample may be carry-over from other donors' samples. CDR3s include the opening cysteine and the closing phenylalanine or tryptophan. The order of the fields is V gene, D gene, clone size, J gene, CDR3 protein, CDR3 DNA. D genes are given only for firm matches. For some rows the clone size is stated as once, few or many, or as a class when expanded; others skip it.

TRBV7-2,-,many,TRBJ1-5,CASSLVYKVDQPQHF,TGTGCCAGCAGCTTAGTATATAAGGTGGATCAGCCCCAGCATTTT
TRBV24-1,-,many,TRBJ2-1,CATSDLQGGDSYNEQFF,TGTGCCACCAGTGATTTGCAGGGGGGGGACTCCTACAATGAGCAGTTCTTC
TRBV12-3/TRBV12-4,-,-,TRBJ2-1,CASILDSGYNEQFF,TGTGCCAGCATATTGGACTCCGGATACAATGAGCAGTTCTTC
TRBV28,-,-,TRBJ1-4,CASSSPGTNEKLFF,TGTGCCAGCAGTTCTCCGGGTACTAATGAAAAACTGTTTTTT
TRBV7-2,-,-,TRBJ2-5,CASSSRPIGTQYF,TGTGCCAGCAGCTCCCGGCCCATCGGGACCCAGTACTTC
TRBV7-9,TRBD1,many,TRBJ2-3,CASSPGDRGPTDTQYF,TGTGCCAGCAGCCCGGGGGACAGGGGCCCCACAGATACGCAGTATTTT
TRBV5-1,TRBD1,few,TRBJ2-1,CASSGGTGMVNEQFF,TGCGCCAGCAGCGGAGGGACAGGGATGGTCAATGAGCAGTTCTTC
TRBV24-1,TRBD1,-,TRBJ1-5,CATSRGQGNQPQHF,TGTGCCACCAGTCGGGGACAGGGCAATCAGCCCCAGCATTTT
TRBV28,TRBD1,many,TRBJ1-6,CASRTGTGASPLHF,TGTGCCAGCAGGACCGGGACAGGGGCCTCACCCCTCCACTTT
TRBV7-2,-,many,TRBJ2-5,CASRLHRETQYF,TGTGCCAGCAGACTGCACAGGGAGACCCAGTACTTC
TRBV7-6,TRBD2,few,TRBJ2-5,CASSLGTSGTGETQYF,TGTGCCAGCAGCTTAGGGACTAGCGGGACGGGGGAGACCCAGTACTTC
TRBV7-2,-,many,TRBJ2-1,CASSPPSVYDDNEQFF,TGTGCCAGCAGCCCTCCTTCAGTGTACGACGACAATGAGCAGTTCTTC
TRBV7-2,TRBD2,many,TRBJ2-3,CASSFYEAGGEDTQYF,TGTGCCAGCAGCTTCTATGAAGCGGGAGGGGAAGATACGCAGTATTTT
TRBV7-9,-,-,TRBJ2-7,CASSLSIQGEQYF,TGTGCCAGCAGCTTATCAATCCAGGGGGAGCAGTACTTC
TRBV28,-,-,TRBJ1-2,CASSLVDLSNYGYTF,TGTGCCAGCAGTTTAGTTGATTTATCTAACTATGGCTACACCTTC
TRBV7-6,-,many,TRBJ2-1,CASSPGRTQPNVYNEQFF,TGTGCCAGCAGCCCCGGAAGAACCCAACCGAACGTCTACAATGAGCAGTTCTTC
TRBV11-2,TRBD1,-,TRBJ1-2,CASSLDLARGNNGYTF,TGTGCCAGCAGCTTAGATCTGGCCAGGGGGAATAATGGCTACACCTTC
TRBV20-1,TRBD2,few,TRBJ2-3,CSAKSTSGTTDTQYF,TGCAGTGCTAAATCCACTAGCGGAACCACAGATACGCAGTATTTT
TRBV12-3/TRBV12-4,-,-,TRBJ2-2,CASRRHSGELFF,TGTGCCAGCAGGCGACATTCCGGGGAGCTGTTTTTT
TRBV28,TRBD1,-,TRBJ1-5,CASSLSRDRGYQPQHF,TGTGCCAGCAGTTTATCCCGGGACAGGGGATATCAGCCCCAGCATTTT
TRBV7-3,TRBD2,-,TRBJ2-3,CASSPRTSGGTDTQYF,TGTGCCAGCAGCCCTAGGACTAGCGGGGGAACAGATACGCAGTATTTT